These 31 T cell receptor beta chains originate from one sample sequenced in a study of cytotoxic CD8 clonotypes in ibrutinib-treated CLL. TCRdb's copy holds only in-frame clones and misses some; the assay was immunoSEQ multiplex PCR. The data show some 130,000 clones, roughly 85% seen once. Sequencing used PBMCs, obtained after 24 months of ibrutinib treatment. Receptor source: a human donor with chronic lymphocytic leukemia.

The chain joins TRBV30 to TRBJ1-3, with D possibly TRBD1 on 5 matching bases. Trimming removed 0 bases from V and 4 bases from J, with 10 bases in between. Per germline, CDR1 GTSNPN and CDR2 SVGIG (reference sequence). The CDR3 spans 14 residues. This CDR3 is CAWSVWGVGNTIYF. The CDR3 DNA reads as TGTGCCTGGAGTGTATGGGGGGTAGGAAACACCATATATTTT.

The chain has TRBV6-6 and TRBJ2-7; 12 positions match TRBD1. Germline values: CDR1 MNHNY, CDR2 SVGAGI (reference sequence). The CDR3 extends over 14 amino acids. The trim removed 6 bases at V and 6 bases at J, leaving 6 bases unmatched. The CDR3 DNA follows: TGTGCCAGCAGAACCGGGACAGGGGGCACCGAGCAGTACTTC. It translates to CASRTGTGGTEQYF.

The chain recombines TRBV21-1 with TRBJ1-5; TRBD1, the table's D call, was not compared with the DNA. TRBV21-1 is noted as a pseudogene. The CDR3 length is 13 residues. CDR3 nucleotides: TGTGCCAGCAGCACTTGCTTCTTGGCGCCCCAGCATTTT. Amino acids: CASSTCFLAPQHF.

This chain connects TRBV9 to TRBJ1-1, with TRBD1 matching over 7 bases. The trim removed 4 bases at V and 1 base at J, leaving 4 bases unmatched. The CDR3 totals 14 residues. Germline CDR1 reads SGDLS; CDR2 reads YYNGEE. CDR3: CASSPGTANTEAFF. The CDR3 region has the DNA TGTGCCAGCAGCCCCGGGACAGCGAACACTGAAGCTTTCTTT. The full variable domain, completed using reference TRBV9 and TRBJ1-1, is DSGVTQTPKHLITATGQRVTLRCSPRSGDLSVYWYQQSLDQGLQFLIQYYNGEERAKGNILERFSAQQFPDLHSELNLSSLELGDSALYFCASSPGTANTEAFFGQGTRLTVV.

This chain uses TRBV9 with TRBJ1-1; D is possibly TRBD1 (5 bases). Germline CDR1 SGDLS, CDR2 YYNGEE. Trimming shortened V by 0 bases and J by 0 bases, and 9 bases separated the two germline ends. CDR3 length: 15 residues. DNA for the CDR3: TGTGCCAGCAGCGTAGGGGGCGCCGTGAACACTGAAGCTTTCTTT. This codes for CASSVGGAVNTEAFF.

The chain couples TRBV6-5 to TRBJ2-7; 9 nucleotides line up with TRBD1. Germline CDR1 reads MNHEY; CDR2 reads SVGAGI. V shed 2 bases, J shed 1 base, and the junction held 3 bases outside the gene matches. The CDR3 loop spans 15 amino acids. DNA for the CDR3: TGTGCCAGCAGTTACGGCGGGACAGGGTCCTACGAGCAGTACTTC. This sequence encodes CASSYGGTGSYEQYF.

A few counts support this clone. Written as DNA, the CDR3 is TGCGCCAGCAGCCAAGCCCGACTAGCTTCCAACGAGCAGTACTTC. It yields the protein CASSQARLASNEQYF. V and J are TRBV4-3 and TRBJ2-7; TRBD2 matches at 7 bases. Germline assignment: CDR1 LGHNA and CDR2 YSLEER. V gave up 1 base and J gave up 5 bases; unmatched junction bases: 8. This CDR3 region has 15 residues.

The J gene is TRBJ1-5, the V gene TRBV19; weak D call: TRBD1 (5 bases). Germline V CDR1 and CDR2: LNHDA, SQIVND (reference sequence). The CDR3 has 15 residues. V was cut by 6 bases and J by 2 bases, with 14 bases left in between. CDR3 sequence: CASRQDLGGNQPQHF. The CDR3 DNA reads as TGTGCCAGTAGACAGGATCTTGGGGGCAATCAGCCCCAGCATTTT.

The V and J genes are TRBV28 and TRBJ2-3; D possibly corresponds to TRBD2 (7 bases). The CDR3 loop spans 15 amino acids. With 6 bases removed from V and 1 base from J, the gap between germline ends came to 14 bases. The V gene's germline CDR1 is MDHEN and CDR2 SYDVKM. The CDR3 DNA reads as TGTGCCAGCAGCATCGGGGGGCGCCGCACAGATACGCAGTATTTT. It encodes CASSIGGRRTDTQYF.

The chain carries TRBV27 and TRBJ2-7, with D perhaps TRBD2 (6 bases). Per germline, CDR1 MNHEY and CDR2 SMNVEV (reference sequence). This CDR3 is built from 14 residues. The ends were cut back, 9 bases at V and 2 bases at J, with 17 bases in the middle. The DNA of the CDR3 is TGTGCCAGTGCCTTGGGGGGAGGTACCTACGAGCAGTACTTC. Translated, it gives CASALGGGTYEQYF.

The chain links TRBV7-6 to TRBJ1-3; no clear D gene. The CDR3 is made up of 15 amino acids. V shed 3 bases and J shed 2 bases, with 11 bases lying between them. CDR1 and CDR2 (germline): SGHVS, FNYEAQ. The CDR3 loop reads CASSLGGGPGNTIYF. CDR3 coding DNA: TGTGCCAGCAGCTTGGGAGGCGGTCCTGGAAACACCATATATTTT.

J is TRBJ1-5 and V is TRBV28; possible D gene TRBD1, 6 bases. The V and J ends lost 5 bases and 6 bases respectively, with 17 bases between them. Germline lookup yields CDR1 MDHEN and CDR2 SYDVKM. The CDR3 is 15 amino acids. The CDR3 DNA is TGTGCCAGCAGTCCGCCCGGGGGCTGGAGTCAGCCCCAGCATTTT. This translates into CASSPPGGWSQPQHF.

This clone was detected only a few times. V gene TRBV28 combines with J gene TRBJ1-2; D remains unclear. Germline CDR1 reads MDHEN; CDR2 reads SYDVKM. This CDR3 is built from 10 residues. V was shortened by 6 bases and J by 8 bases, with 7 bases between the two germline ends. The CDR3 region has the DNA TGTGCCAGCAGAGGTCGGGGCTACACCTTC. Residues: CASRGRGYTF.

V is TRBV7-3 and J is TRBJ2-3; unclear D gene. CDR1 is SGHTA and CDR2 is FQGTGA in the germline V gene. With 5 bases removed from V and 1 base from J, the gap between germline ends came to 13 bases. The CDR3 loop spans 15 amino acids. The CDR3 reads CASSLNGPGTDTQYF. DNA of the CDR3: TGTGCCAGCAGCCTAAACGGACCCGGCACAGATACGCAGTATTTT.

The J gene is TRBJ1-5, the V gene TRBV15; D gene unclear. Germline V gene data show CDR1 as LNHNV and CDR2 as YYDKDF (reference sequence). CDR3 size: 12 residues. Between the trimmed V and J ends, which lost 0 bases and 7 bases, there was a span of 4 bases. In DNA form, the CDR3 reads TGTGCCACCAGCAGAGATAGGCAGCCCCAGCATTTT. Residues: CATSRDRQPQHF.

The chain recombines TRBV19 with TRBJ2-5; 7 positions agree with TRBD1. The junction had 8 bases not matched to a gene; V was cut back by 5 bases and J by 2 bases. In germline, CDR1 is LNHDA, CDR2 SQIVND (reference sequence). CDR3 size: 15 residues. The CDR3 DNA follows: TGTGCCAGTAGTGTGGGGACCAGGGGGCAAGAGACCCAGTACTTC. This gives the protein CASSVGTRGQETQYF.

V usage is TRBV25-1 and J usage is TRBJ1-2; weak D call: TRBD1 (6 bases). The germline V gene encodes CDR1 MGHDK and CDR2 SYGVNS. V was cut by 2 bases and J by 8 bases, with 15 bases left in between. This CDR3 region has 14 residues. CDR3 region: CASSENPQGQGYTF. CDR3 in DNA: TGTGCCAGCAGTGAAAATCCGCAGGGGCAAGGCTACACCTTC.

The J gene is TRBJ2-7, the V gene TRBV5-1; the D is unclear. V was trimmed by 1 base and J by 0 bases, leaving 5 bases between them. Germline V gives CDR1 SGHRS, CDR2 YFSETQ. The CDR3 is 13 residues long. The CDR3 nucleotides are TGCGCCAGCAGCTTGACGACCTCCTACGAGCAGTACTTC. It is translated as CASSLTTSYEQYF.

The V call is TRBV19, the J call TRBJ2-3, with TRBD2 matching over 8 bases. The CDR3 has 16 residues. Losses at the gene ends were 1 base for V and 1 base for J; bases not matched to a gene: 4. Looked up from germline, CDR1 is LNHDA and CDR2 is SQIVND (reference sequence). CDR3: CASSIAAGGGTDTQYF. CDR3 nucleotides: TGTGCCAGTAGTATAGCGGCGGGGGGTGGCACAGATACGCAGTATTTT.

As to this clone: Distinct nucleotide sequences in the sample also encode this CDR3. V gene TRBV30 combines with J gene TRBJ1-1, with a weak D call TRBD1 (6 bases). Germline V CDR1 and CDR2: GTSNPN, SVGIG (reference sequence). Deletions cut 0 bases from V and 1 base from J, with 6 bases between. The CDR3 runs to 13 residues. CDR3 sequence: CAWSVQGNTEAFF. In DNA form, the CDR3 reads TGTGCCTGGAGTGTACAGGGGAACACTGAAGCTTTCTTT.

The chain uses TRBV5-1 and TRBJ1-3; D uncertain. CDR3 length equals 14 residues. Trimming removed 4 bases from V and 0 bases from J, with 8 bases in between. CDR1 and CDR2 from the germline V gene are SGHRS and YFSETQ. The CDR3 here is CASSGPSSGNTIYF. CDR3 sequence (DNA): TGCGCCAGCAGCGGCCCAAGCTCTGGAAACACCATATATTTT.

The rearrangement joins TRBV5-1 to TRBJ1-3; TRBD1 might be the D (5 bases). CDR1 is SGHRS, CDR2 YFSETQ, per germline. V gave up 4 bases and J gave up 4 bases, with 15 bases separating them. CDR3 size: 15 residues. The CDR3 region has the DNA TGCGCCAGCAGCCTTGGCAGGGACCTCGGAAACACCATATATTTT. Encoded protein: CASSLGRDLGNTIYF.

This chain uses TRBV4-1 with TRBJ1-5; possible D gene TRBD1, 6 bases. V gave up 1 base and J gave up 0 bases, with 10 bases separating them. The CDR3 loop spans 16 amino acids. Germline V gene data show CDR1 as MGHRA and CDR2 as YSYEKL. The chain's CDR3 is CASSQAGGRSNQPQHF. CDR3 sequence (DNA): TGCGCCAGCAGCCAAGCCGGGGGGCGTAGCAATCAGCCCCAGCATTTT.

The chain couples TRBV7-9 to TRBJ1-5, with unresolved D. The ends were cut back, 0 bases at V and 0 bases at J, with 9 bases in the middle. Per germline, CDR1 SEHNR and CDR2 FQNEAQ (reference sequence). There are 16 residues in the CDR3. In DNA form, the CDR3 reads TGTGCCAGCAGCTTAGCGGTGGACGGTAGCAATCAGCCCCAGCATTTT. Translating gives CASSLAVDGSNQPQHF.

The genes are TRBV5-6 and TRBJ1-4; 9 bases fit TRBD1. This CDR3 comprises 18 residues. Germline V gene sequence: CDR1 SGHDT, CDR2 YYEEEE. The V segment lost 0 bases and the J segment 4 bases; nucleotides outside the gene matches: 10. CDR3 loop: CASSLARAAGQGNEKLFF. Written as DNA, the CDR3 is TGTGCCAGCAGCTTGGCCCGAGCTGCGGGACAGGGTAATGAAAAACTGTTTTTT.

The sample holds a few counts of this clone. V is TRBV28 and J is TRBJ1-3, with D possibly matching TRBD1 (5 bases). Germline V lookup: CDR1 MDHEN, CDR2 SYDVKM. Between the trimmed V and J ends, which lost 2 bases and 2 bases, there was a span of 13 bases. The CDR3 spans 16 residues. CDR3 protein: CASSLGGGSTGNTIYF. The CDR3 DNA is TGTGCCAGCAGTTTAGGCGGGGGTAGCACTGGAAACACCATATATTTT.

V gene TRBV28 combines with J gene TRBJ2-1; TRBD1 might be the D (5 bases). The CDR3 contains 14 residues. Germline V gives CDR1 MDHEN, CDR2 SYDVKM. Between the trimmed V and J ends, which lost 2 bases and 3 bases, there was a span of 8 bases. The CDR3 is CASSLRQGYNEQFF. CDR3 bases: TGTGCCAGCAGTTTAAGGCAGGGCTACAATGAGCAGTTCTTC.

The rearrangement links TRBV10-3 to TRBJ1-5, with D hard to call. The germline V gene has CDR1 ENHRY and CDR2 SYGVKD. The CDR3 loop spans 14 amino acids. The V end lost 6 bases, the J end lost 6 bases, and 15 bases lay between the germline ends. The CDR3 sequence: CAISLSEGAQPQHF. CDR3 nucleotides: TGTGCCATCAGCCTTTCAGAGGGCGCTCAGCCCCAGCATTTT.

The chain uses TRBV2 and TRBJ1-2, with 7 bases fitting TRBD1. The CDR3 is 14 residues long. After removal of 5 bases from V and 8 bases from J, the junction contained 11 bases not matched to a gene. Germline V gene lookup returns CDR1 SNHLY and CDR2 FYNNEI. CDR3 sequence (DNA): TGTGCCAGCAGTCTACAGGGGCGCTTGGGAGGCTACACCTTC. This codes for CASSLQGRLGGYTF.

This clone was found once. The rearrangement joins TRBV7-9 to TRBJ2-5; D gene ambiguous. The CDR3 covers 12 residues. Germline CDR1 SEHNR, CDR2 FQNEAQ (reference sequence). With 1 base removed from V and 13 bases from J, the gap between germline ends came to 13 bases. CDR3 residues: CASSLGLSSLYF. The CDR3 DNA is TGTGCCAGCAGCTTAGGTCTCTCGTCCCTGTACTTC.

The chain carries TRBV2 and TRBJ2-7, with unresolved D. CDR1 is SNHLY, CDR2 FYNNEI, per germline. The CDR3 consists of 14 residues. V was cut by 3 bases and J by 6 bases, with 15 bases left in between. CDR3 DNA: TGTGCCAGCAGTGACAGCTCCCCTCGGTCCGAGCAGTACTTC. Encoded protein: CASSDSSPRSEQYF.